This entry concerns a single T cell receptor (beta chain). Between the trimmed V and J ends, which lost 6 bases and 1 base, there was a span of 9 bases. Germline values: CDR1 SGHAT, CDR2 FQNNGV. The CDR3 runs 14 residues. Time point indicated: patch test 2, 6 weeks after DPC sensitization. Specified treatment: therapeutic diphenylcyclopropenone sensitization with weekly scalp DPC. This sample is part of a study of human T cells and chemical hapten exposure. TCRdb reanalysed the RACE reads using MiXCR and keeps one entry per CDR3 protein. The table lists 75,000 to 100,000 distinct CDR3 sequences, approximately 9.3% of them singletons.

This sample comprised whole blood, obtained in connection with sensitization to the hapten diphenylcyclopropenone (DPC). This TCR was sampled from a woman between 40 and 55 years old with alopecia areata. Some clones in this sample may be carry-over from other donors' samples. The chain joins TRBV11-2 to TRBJ2-2, with D possibly matching TRBD1 (6 bases). The CDR3 nucleotides are TGTGCCAGCAGAGAGGACAGGAACACCGGGGAGCTGTTTTTT. Protein product: CASREDRNTGELFF.